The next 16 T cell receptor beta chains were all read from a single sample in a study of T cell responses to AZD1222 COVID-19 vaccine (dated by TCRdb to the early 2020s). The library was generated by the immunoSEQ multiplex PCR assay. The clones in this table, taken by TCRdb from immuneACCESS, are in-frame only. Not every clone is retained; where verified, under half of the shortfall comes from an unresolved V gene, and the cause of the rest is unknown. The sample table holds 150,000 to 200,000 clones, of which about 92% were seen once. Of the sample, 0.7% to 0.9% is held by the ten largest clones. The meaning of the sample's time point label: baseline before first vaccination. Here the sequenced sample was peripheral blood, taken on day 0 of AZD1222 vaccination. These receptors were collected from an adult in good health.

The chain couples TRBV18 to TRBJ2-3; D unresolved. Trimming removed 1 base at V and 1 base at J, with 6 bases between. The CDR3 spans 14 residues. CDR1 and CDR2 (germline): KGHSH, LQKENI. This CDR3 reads CASSPQSRTDTQYF. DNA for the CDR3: TGTGCCAGCTCACCACAGAGCCGCACAGATACGCAGTATTTT.

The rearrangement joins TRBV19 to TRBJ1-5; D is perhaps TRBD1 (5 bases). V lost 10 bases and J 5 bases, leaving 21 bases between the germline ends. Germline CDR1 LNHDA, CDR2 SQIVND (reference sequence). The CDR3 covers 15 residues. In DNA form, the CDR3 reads TGTGCCACCGTTCCCGGGACCCCGGAGGATCAGCCCCAGCATTTT. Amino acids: CATVPGTPEDQPQHF.

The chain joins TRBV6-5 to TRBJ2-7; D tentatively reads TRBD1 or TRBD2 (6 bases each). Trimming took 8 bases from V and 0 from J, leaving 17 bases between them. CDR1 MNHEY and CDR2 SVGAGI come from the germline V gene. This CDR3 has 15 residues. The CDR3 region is CASRIGGFVSYEQYF. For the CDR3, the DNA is TGTGCCAGCCGGATAGGGGGGTTTGTCTCCTACGAGCAGTACTTC.

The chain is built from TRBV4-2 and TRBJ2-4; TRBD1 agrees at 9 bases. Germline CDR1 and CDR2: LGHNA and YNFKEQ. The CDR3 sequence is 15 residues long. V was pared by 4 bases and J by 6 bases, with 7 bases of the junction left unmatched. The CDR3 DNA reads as TGTGCCAGCAGCCGCGAACAGGGGGCGATAAACATTCAGTACTTC. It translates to CASSREQGAINIQYF.

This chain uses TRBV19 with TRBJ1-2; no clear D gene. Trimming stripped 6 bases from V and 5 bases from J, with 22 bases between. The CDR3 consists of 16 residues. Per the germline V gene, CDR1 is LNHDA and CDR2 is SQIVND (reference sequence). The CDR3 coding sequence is TGTGCCAGTAGACCGTTAGGCCAGGTCTCACTATATGGCTACACCTTC. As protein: CASRPLGQVSLYGYTF.

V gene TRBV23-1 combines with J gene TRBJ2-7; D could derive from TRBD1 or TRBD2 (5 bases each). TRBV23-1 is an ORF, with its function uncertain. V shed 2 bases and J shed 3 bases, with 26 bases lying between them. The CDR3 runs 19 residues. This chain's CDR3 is CASSQRCTGDEKSGYEQYF. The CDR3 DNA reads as TGCGCCAGCAGTCAACGGTGTACCGGGGACGAGAAAAGCGGCTACGAGCAGTACTTC.

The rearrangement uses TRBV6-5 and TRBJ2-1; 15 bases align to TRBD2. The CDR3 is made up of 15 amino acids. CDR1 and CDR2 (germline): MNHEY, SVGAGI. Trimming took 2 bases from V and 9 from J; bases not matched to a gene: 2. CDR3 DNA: TGTGCCAGCAGTTACGAGGGACTAGCGGGGGGTGAGCAGTTCTTC. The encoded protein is CASSYEGLAGGEQFF.

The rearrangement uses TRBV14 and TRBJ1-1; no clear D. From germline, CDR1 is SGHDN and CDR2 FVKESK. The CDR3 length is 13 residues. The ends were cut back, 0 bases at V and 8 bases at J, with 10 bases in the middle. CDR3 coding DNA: TGTGCCAGCAGCCAAGAGGCCGATCCCGAAGCTTTCTTT. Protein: CASSQEADPEAFF.

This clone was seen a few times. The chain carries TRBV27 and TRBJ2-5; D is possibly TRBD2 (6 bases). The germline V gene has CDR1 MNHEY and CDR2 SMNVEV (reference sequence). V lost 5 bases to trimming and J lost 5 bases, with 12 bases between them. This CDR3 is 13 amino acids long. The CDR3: CASSQRASETQYF. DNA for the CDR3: TGTGCCAGCAGTCAGCGGGCGTCGGAGACCCAGTACTTC.

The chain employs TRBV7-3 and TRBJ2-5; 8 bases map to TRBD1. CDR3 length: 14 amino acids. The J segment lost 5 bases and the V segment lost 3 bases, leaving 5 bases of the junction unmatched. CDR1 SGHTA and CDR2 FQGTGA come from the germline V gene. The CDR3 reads CASSLSGGMETQYF. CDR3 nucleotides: TGTGCCAGCAGCTTGTCAGGGGGCATGGAGACCCAGTACTTC.

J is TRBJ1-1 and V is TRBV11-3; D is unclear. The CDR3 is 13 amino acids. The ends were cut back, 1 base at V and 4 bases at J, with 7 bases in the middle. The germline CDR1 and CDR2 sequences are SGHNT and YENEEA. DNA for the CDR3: TGTGCCAGCAGCTTAGGGGTAGGCACTGAAGCTTTCTTT. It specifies CASSLGVGTEAFF.

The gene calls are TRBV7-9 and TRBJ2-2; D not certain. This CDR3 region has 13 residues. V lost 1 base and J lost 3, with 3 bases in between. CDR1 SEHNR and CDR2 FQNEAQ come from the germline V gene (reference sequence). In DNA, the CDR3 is TGTGCCAGCAGCTTAGATGACACCGGGGAGCTGTTTTTT. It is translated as CASSLDDTGELFF.

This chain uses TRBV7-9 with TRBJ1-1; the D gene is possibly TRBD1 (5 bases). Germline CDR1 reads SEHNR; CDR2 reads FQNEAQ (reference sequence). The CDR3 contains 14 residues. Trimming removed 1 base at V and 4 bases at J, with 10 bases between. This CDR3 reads CASSLVGAPTEAFF. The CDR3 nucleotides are TGTGCCAGCAGCTTAGTTGGGGCGCCCACTGAAGCTTTCTTT. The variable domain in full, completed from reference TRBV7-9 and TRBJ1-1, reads DTGVSQNPRHKITKRGQNVTFRCDPISEHNRLYWYRQTLGQGPEFLTYFQNEAQLEKSRLLSDRFSAERPKGSFSTLEIQRTEQGDSAMYLCASSLVGAPTEAFFGQGTRLTVV.

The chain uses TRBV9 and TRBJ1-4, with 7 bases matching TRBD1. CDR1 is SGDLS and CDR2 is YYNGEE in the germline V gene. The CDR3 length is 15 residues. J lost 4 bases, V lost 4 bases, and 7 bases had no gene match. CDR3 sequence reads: CASSIRGQINEKLFF. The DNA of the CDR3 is TGTGCCAGCAGCATTCGGGGACAGATTAATGAAAAACTGTTTTTT.

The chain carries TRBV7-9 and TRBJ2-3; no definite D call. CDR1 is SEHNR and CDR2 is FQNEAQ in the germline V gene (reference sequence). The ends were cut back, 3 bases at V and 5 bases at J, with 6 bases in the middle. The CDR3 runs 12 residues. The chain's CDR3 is CASSFTEDTQYF. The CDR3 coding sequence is TGTGCCAGCAGCTTCACAGAAGATACGCAGTATTTT.

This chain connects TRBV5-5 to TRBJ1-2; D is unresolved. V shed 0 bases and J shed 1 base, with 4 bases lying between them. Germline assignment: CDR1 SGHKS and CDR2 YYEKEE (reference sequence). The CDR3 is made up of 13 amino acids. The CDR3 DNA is TGTGCCAGCAGCTTGGGGGGTAACTATGGCTACACCTTC. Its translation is CASSLGGNYGYTF.